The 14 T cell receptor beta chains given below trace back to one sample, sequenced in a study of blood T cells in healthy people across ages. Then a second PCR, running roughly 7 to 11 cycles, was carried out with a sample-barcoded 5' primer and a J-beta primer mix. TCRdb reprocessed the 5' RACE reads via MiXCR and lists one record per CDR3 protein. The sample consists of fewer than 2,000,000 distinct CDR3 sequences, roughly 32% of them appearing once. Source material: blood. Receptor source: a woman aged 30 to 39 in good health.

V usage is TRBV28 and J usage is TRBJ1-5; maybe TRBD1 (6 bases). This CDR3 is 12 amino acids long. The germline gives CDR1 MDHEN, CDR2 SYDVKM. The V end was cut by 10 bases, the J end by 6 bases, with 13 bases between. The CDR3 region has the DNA TGTGCCACTAACAGGGCGATTCAGCCCCAGCATTTT. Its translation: CATNRAIQPQHF.

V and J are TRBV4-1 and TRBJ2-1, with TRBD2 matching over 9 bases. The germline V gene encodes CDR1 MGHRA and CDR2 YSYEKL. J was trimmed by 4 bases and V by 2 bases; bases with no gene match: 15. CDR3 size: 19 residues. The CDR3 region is CASSQNPPVSSGAYNEQFF. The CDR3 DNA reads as TGCGCCAGCAGCCAAAATCCGCCCGTTTCTAGCGGGGCTTACAATGAGCAGTTCTTC.

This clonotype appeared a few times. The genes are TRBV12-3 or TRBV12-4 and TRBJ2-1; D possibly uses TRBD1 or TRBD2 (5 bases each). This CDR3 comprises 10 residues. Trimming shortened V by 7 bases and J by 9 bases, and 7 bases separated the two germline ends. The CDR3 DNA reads TGTGCCAGCAAGGGGAGTGAGCAGTTCTTC. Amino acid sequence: CASKGSEQFF.

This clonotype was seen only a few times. The CDR3 DNA reads TGCAGTGCTAGGGGACACCTGTCCTACGAGCAGTACTTC. Translation: CSARGHLSYEQYF. The gene calls are TRBV20-1 and TRBJ2-7, with D perhaps matching TRBD1 (6 bases). Germline CDR1 reads DFQATT; CDR2 reads SNEGSKA (reference sequence). The CDR3 has 13 residues. Trimming took 3 bases from V and 1 from J, leaving 10 bases between them.

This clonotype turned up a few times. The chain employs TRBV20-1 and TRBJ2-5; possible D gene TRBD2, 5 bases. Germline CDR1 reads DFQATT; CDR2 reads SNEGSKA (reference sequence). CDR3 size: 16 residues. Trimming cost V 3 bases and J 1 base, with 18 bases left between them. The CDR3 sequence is CSARALQRIVQETQYF. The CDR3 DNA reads TGCAGTGCTAGGGCCCTTCAGCGGATAGTCCAAGAGACCCAGTACTTC.

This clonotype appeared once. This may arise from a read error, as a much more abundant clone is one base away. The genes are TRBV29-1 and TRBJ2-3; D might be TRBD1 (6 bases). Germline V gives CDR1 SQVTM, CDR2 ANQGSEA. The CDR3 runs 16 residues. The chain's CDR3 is CSVTLARGETTDTRYF. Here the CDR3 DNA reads TGCAGCGTTACCCTAGCCAGGGGAGAGACCACAGATACGCGGTATTTT.

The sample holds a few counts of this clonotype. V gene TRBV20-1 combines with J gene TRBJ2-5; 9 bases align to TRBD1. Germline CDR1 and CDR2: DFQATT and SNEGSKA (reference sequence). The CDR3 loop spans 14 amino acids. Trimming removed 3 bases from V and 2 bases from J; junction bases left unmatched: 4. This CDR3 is CSASWTGDQETQYF. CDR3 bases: TGCAGTGCTAGCTGGACAGGGGATCAAGAGACCCAGTACTTC.

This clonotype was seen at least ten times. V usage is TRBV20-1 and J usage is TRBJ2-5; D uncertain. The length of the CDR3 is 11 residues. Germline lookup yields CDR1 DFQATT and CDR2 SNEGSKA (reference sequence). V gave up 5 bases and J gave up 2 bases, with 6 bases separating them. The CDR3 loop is CSAAGQETQYF. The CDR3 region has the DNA TGCAGTGCTGCCGGTCAAGAGACCCAGTACTTC.

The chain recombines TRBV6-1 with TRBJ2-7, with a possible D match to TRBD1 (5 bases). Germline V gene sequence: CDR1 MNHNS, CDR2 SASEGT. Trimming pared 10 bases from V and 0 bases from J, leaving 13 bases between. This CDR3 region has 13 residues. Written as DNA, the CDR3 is TGTGCCACCACCCACAGGAGCTCCTACGAGCAGTACTTC. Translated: CATTHRSSYEQYF.

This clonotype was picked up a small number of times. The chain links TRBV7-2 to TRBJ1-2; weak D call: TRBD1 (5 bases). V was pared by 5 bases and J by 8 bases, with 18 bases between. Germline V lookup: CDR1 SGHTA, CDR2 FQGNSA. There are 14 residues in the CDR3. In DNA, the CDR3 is TGTGCCAGCAGCCAACGTGTGGGGCCTGGGGGCTACACCTTC. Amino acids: CASSQRVGPGGYTF. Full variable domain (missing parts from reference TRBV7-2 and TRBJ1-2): GAGVSQSPSNKVTEKGKDVELRCDPISGHTALYWYRQSLGQGLEFLIYFQGNSAPDKSGLPSDRFSAERTGGSVSTLTIQRTQQEDSAVYLCASSQRVGPGGYTFGSGTRLTVV.

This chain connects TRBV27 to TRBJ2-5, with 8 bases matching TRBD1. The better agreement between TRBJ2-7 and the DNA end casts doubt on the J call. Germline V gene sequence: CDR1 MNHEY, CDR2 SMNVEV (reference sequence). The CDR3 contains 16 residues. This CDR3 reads CASSSNGQGRTYEQYF. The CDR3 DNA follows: TGTGCCAGCAGTTCTAACGGACAGGGAAGAACCTACGAGCAGTACTTC.

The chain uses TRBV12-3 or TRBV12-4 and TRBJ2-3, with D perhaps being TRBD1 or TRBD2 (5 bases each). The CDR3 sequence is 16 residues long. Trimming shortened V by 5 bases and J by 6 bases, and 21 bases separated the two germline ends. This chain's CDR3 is CASSPARDHGQDTQYF. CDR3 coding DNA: TGTGCCAGCAGTCCTGCCCGGGACCACGGTCAGGATACGCAGTATTTT.

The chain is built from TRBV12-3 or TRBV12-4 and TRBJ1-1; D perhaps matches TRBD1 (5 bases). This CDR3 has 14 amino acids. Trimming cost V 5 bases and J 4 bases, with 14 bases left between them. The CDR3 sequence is CASSNRLGITEAFF. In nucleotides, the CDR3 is TGTGCCAGCAGTAACAGGCTGGGGATCACTGAAGCTTTCTTT.

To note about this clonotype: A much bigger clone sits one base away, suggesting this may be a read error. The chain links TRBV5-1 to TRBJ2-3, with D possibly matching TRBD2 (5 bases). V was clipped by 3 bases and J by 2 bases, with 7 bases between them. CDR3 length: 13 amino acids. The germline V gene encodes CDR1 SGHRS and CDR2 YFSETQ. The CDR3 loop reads CASSWEYTDTQYF. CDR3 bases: TGCGCCAGCAGCTGGGAGTACACAGATACGCAGTATTTT.